The 8 T cell receptor beta chains given below trace back to one sample, sequenced in a study of cytomegalovirus exposure and HLA in healthy donors. The PCR ran on 60 Vbeta and 13 Jbeta primers. The protocol was immunoSEQ multiplex PCR, while the TCRdb copy is restricted to in-frame clones and leaves out a portion. The sample contains over 150,000 clones, about three quarters of which appear only once. Sequencing was carried out using PBMCs. The receptors stem from a man between 18 and 29 years old in good health and CMV-seronegative.

The gene calls are TRBV29-1 and TRBJ2-3; possible D gene TRBD1, 7 bases. This CDR3 is 14 amino acids long. V was trimmed by 8 bases and J by 6 bases, leaving 21 bases between them. CDR1 and CDR2 (germline): SQVTM, ANQGSEA. CDR3 coding DNA: TGCAGCCTTGGGGGACTTGAGGGGGCCGATACGCAGTATTTT. This translates into CSLGGLEGADTQYF.

The V gene is TRBV7-2, the J gene TRBJ1-3; tentatively, D is TRBD1 (5 bases). Trimming removed 2 bases at V and 0 bases at J, with 8 bases between. Germline V gene sequence: CDR1 SGHTA, CDR2 FQGNSA. The CDR3 spans 15 residues. The CDR3 nucleotides read TGTGCCAGCAGCTTACTAGGGGTCTCTGGAAACACCATATATTTT. Translated: CASSLLGVSGNTIYF.

The chain links TRBV7-7 to TRBJ1-4; D remains unclear. Trimming cost V 3 bases and J 3 bases, with 11 bases left between them. This CDR3 is 15 amino acids long. The germline V gene has CDR1 SSHAT and CDR2 FNYEAQ (reference sequence). The CDR3 loop is CASSLFAGPNEKLFF. CDR3 in DNA: TGTGCCAGCAGCTTGTTCGCAGGCCCTAATGAAAAACTGTTTTTT.

The V call is TRBV5-4, the J call TRBJ2-5; 9 nucleotides match TRBD1. The J call is doubtful: the DNA matches TRBJ2-7 better. The CDR3 is 15 residues long. Per the germline V gene, CDR1 is SGHNT and CDR2 is YYREEE (reference sequence). The CDR3 loop reads CASSLDRGPAHEQYF. CDR3 DNA: TGTGCCAGCAGCTTGGACAGGGGGCCGGCTCACGAGCAGTACTTC.

The chain links TRBV28 to TRBJ2-5, with 9 nucleotides matching TRBD2. Germline CDR1 and CDR2: MDHEN and SYDVKM. There are 16 residues in the CDR3. The V and J ends lost 5 bases and 5 bases, in that order; junction bases with no gene match: 12. CDR3 loop: CASSPQSASGTETQYF. Written as DNA, the CDR3 is TGTGCCAGCAGTCCCCAGTCGGCTAGCGGGACGGAGACCCAGTACTTC.

The chain links TRBV11-2 to TRBJ2-3; TRBD2 agrees at 11 bases. Germline lookup yields CDR1 SGHAT and CDR2 FQNNGV. This CDR3 comprises 15 residues. Unmatched junction bases numbered 5, after V lost 5 bases and J lost 4 bases. The CDR3, as DNA: TGTGCCAGCAGCGCGACTAGCGGGGCCGCAGATACGCAGTATTTT. Encoded protein: CASSATSGAADTQYF.

The V gene is TRBV4-3, the J gene TRBJ2-4; possible D gene TRBD1, 5 bases. V was shortened by 4 bases and J by 6 bases, with 13 bases between the two germline ends. From germline, CDR1 is LGHNA and CDR2 YSLEER. The length of the CDR3 is 14 residues. The CDR3 loop is CASSPTPRGNIQYF. The CDR3 DNA is TGCGCCAGCAGCCCAACCCCTAGGGGAAACATTCAGTACTTC.

This chain joins TRBV7-2 and TRBJ2-7; tentatively, D is TRBD2 (5 bases). CDR1 is SGHTA, CDR2 FQGNSA, per germline. V was shortened by 5 bases and J by 3 bases, with 20 bases between the two germline ends. CDR3 length equals 16 residues. The CDR3 bases are TGTGCCAGCAGCAATAGGCCGACTACGTTACGCTACGAGCAGTACTTC. Translation gives CASSNRPTTLRYEQYF.